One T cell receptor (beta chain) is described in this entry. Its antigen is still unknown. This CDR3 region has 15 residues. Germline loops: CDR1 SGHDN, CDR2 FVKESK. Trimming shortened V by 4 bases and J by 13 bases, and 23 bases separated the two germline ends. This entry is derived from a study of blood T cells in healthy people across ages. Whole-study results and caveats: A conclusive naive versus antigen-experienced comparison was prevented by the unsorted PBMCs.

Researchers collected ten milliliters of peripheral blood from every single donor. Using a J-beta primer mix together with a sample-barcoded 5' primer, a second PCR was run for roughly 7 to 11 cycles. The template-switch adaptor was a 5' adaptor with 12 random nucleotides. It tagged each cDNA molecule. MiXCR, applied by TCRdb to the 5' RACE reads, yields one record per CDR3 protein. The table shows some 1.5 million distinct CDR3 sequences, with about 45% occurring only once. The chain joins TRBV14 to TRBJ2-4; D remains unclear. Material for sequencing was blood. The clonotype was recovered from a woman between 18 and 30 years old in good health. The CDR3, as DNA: TGTGCCAGCAGCCCGCTAAGCTGGGGTTACAATGAGCAGTACTTC. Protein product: CASSPLSWGYNEQYF.